This is a list of T cell receptor beta chains from one sample in a study of T cells after yellow fever vaccination. A single record per CDR3 protein comes from TCRdb applying MiXCR to the 5' RACE reads. The sample lists some 600,000 distinct CDR3 sequences; around 16% were seen once. The sequences come from PBMCs, collected 4 to 5 days after the first yellow fever vaccination. These receptors all stem from a man between 18 and 35 years old who received the YFV17D yellow fever vaccine. Both conserved end residues are part of each CDR3. A D gene is named only where the DNA matches it firmly. Rows may omit the clone size; those that give it use once, few, many or a size class.

>TRBJ2-7|TRBD2|TRBV20-1|few
TGCAGTGCTAGAGGGGGCGGGGCTAGCGGGGCGACCTACGAGCAGTACTTC
CSARGGGASGATYEQYF
>TRBJ2-6|.|TRBV5-1|.
TGCGCCAGCAGCTTGGGGCAGCCTGGGGCCAACGTCCTGACTTTC
CASSLGQPGANVLTF
>TRBJ2-2|.|TRBV6-2/TRBV6-3|.
TGTGCCAGCACCCGACTGCAAGGTCAGGGTTCGGACACCGGGGAGCTGTTTTTT
CASTRLQGQGSDTGELFF
>TRBJ2-1|.|TRBV6-4|.
TGTGCCAGCAGTTACCAACCGGGGAGCTCCTACAATGAGCAGTTCTTC
CASSYQPGSSYNEQFF
>TRBJ2-2|TRBD1|TRBV7-3|few
TGTGCCAGCAGCGGGACAGGGGCCGGGGAGCTGTTTTTT
CASSGTGAGELFF
>TRBJ1-5|.|TRBV2|.
TGTGCCAGCAGCCTTACAGGGTACGATCAGCCCCAGCATTTT
CASSLTGYDQPQHF
>TRBJ1-5|TRBD1|TRBV20-1|few
TGCAGTGCTAGATCCTTCAGTGGACAGGGGGCATATAGCAATCAGCCCCAGCATTTT
CSARSFSGQGAYSNQPQHF
>TRBJ1-1|.|TRBV5-1|few
TGCGCCAGCAGCTTCATGGGGCATGGCACTGAAGCTTTCTTT
CASSFMGHGTEAFF
>TRBJ1-1|TRBD1|TRBV7-2|few
TGTGCCAGCAGTCTCCGACAGGGGCCCACTGAAGCTTTCTTT
CASSLRQGPTEAFF
>TRBJ1-6|.|TRBV14|.
TGTGCCAGCAGCGACAGTGTTGGGTATTCACCCCTCCACTTT
CASSDSVGYSPLHF
>TRBJ1-5|TRBD1|TRBV10-2|few
TGCGCCAGCAGAACAGGGGACGGGAATCAGCCCCAGCATTTT
CASRTGDGNQPQHF
>TRBJ2-5|.|TRBV7-2|few
TGTGCCAGCAGCTTAGATTCTAATCCCCTGGAGACCCAGTACTTC
CASSLDSNPLETQYF
>TRBJ1-5|.|TRBV18|.
TGTGCCAGCTCACCTCTGGGGTGGGGCAATCAGCCCCAGCATTTT
CASSPLGWGNQPQHF
>TRBJ1-1|.|TRBV29-1|few
TGCAGCGTTGAGGGCCTATTTAACGCTGAAGCTTTCTTT
CSVEGLFNAEAFF
>TRBJ2-6|.|TRBV4-3|few
TGCGCCAGCAGCCAAGATTCCAACCCTGGGGCCAACGTCCTGACTTTC
CASSQDSNPGANVLTF
>TRBJ2-1|TRBD2|TRBV5-1|.
TGCGCCAGCAGCTCCCTGGGAGGGTCGGCCTACAATGAGCAGTTCTTC
CASSSLGGSAYNEQFF
>TRBJ2-1|.|TRBV5-1|.
TGCGCCAGCAGCTTGATCCTAAGTGACAATGAGCAGTTCTTC
CASSLILSDNEQFF
>TRBJ1-4|.|TRBV27|.
TGTGCCAGCAGTTTATCTATCAGGGCTGGGAATGAAAAACTGTTTTTT
CASSLSIRAGNEKLFF
>TRBJ1-2|.|TRBV7-3|few
TGTGCCAGCAGCCGTTCATACAGAGGGTACGGCTACACCTTC
CASSRSYRGYGYTF
>TRBJ2-2|.|TRBV3-1|.
TGTGCCAGCAGCCAAGAGTGGAACACCGGGGAGCTGTTTTTT
CASSQEWNTGELFF
>TRBJ2-2|.|TRBV6-1|.
TGTGCCAGTGGGGTGGCAGGCGCTAACACCGGGGAGCTGTTTTTT
CASGVAGANTGELFF
>TRBJ2-7|TRBD1|TRBV7-2|.
TGTGCCAGCAGCCAGGGGGCGCGATTCTACGAGCAGTACTTC
CASSQGARFYEQYF
>TRBJ2-1|.|TRBV7-6|.
TGTGCCAGCAGGAGTATCCTACAGGGCAACGAGCAGTTCTTC
CASRSILQGNEQFF
>TRBJ2-3|.|TRBV7-2|once
TGTGCCAGCAGCCCGGTAACAGTCGTGCATACGCAGTATTTT
CASSPVTVVHTQYF